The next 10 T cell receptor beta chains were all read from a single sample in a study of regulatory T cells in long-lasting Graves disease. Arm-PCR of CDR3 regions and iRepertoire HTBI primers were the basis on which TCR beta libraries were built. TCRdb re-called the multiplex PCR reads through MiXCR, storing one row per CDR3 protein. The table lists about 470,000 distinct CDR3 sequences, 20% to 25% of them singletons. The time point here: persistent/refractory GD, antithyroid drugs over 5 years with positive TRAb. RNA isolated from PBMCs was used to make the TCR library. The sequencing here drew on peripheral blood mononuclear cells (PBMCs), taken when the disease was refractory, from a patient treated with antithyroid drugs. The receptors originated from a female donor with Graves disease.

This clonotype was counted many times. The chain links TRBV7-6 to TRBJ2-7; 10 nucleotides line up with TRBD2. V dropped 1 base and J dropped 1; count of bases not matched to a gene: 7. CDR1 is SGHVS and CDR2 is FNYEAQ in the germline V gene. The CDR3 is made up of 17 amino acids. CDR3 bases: TGTGCCAGCAGCTTAGTGGCTAGCGGGAGTTGGTCCTACGAGCAGTACTTC. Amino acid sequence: CASSLVASGSWSYEQYF.

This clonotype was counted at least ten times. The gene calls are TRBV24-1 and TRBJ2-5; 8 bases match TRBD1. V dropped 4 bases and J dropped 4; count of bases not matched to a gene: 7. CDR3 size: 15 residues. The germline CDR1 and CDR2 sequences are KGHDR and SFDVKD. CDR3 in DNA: TGTGCCACCAGTGACACCAGGGGGCGGAGAGAGACCCAGTACTTC. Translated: CATSDTRGRRETQYF.

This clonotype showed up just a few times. CDR3 sequence reads: CASSYWAETPGELFF. CDR3 coding DNA: TGTGCCAGCAGTTACTGGGCAGAAACCCCCGGGGAGCTGTTTTTT. The rearrangement uses TRBV6-2 or TRBV6-3 and TRBJ2-2; D unresolved. This CDR3 has 15 residues. Germline values: CDR1 MNHEY, CDR2 SVGEGT. The ends were cut back, 1 base at V and 6 bases at J, with 12 bases in the middle.

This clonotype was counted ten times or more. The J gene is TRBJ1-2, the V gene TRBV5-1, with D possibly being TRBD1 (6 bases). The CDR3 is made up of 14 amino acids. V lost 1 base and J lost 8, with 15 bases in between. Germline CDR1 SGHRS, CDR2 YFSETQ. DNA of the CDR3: TGCGCCAGCAGCTTGAGCCAGGGGACGATAGGCTACACCTTC. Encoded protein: CASSLSQGTIGYTF.

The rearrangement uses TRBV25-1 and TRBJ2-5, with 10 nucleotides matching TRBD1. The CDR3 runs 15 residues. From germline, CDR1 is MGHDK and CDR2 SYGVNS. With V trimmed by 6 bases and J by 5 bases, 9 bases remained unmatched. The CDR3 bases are TGTGCCAGCAGCGCCGGGACAGGGGTTGGGGAGACCCAGTACTTC. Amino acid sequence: CASSAGTGVGETQYF.

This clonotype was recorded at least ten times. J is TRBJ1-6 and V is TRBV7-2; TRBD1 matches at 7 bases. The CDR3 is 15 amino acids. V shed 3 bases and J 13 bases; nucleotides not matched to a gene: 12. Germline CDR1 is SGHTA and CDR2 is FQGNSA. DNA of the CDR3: TGTGCCAGCAGCTTGGTGACAGGGCCCAGTCGCCCCCTCCACTTT. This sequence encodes CASSLVTGPSRPLHF.

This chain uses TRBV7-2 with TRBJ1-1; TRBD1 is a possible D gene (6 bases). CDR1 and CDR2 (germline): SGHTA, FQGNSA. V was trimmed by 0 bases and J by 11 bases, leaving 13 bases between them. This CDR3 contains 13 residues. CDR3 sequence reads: CASSLAGWGPAFF. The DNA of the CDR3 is TGTGCCAGCAGCTTAGCGGGCTGGGGGCCGGCTTTCTTT.

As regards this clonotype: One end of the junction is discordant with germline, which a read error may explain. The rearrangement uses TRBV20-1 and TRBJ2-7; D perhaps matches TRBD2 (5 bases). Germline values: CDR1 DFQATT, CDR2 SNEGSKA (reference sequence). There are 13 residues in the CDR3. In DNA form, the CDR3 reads TGCAGTGCTAGAGAGTCAGCGGAATACGGGCAGTACTTC. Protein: CSARESAEYGQYF.

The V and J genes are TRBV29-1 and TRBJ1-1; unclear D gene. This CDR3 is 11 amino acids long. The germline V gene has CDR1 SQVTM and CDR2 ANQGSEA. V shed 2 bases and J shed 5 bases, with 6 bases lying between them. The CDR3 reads CSVEPGTEAFF. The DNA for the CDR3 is TGCAGCGTTGAACCAGGAACTGAAGCTTTCTTT.

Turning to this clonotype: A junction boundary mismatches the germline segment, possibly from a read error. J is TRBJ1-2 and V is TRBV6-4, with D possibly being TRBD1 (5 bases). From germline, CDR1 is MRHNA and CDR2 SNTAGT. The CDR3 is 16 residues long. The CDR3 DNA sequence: TGTGCCAGCAGTTACTCGAAACGGGGCGTCGGCTATGGCTACACCTTC. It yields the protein CASSYSKRGVGYGYTF.